A selection of T cell receptor beta chains follows, all from one sample in a study of graft-versus-host responses after intestinal transplantation. These receptors' targets are unknown. Sequencing was performed with immunoSEQ multiplex PCR; in TCRdb, only in-frame clones are kept and a portion is missing. The sample shows 85,000 to 90,000 clones, 90% of them seen only once. Here the sequenced sample was unstimulated CD4+ T cells sorted from spleen or lymph node cells, taken before intestinal transplant. All receptors derive from a human donor who received an intestinal transplant. CDR3s include the opening cysteine and the closing phenylalanine or tryptophan. A D gene is named only where the DNA matches it firmly. Not all rows give a size; the values are once, few, many and, for expanded clones, a class.

D gene | clone size | J gene | V gene | CDR3 DNA | CDR3 protein
NA | NA | TRBJ1-2 | TRBV12-5 | TGTGCTAGTGGTTTGGTACCCCTCGGAGGTGTCTATGGCTACACCTTC | CASGLVPLGGVYGYTF
NA | NA | TRBJ1-2 | TRBV19 | TGTGCCAGTAGTATGCGGACAGCCAACTATGGCTACACCTTC | CASSMRTANYGYTF
TRBD1 | NA | TRBJ1-5 | TRBV11-3 | TGTGCCAGCAGCTTAGGGGACAGGGCTAAGCCCCAGCATTTT | CASSLGDRAKPQHF
TRBD1 | NA | TRBJ1-3 | TRBV6-6 | TGTGCCAGCACAGGGACAGCTCGCAACACCATATATTTT | CASTGTARNTIYF
NA | few | TRBJ1-5 | TRBV4-1 | TGCGCCAGCAGCCACCCGCGGGGCGGTGTTAGCAGCAATCAGCCCCAGCATTTT | CASSHPRGGVSSNQPQHF
TRBD1 | NA | TRBJ2-2 | TRBV5-1 | TGCGCCAGCCACAGGGGGGCCGGGGAGCTGTTTTTT | CASHRGAGELFF
NA | NA | TRBJ2-3 | TRBV5-1 | TGCGCCAGCAGCTTGGACCCCCTAGCGCACCCCACAGATACGCAGTATTTT | CASSLDPLAHPTDTQYF
TRBD1 | NA | TRBJ2-2 | TRBV7-9 | TGTGCCAGCAGCCGACAGGGTTACACCGGGGAGCTGTTTTTT | CASSRQGYTGELFF
NA | once | TRBJ1-4 | TRBV9 | TGTGCCAGCAGCCCCTCGACCGAGGCGTGGGAAAAACTGTTTTTT | CASSPSTEAWEKLFF
NA | NA | TRBJ1-2 | TRBV5-4 | TGTGCCAGCAGCTTTAGGGGGGGCTATGGCTACACCTTC | CASSFRGGYGYTF
TRBD1 | NA | TRBJ1-3 | TRBV6-5 | TGTGCCAGCAGCCGGGACAGGAGCTCTGGAAACACCATATATTTT | CASSRDRSSGNTIYF
NA | NA | TRBJ1-6 | TRBV19 | TGTGCCAGTAGGGATTTGGGGAGCTCCTATAATTCACCCCTCCACTTT | CASRDLGSSYNSPLHF
NA | NA | TRBJ1-2 | TRBV6-1 | TGTGCCAGCAGTGAACGTAGGACAGACTACTATGGCTACACCTTC | CASSERRTDYYGYTF
TRBD2 | NA | TRBJ2-1 | TRBV7-6 | TGTGCCAGCAGCTTCCCCACGGGGGGTTCTAGCAATGAGCAGTTCTTC | CASSFPTGGSSNEQFF
NA | once | TRBJ2-7 | TRBV5-1 | TGCGCCAGCACCTCGGACATCTCCTCCTACGAGCAGTACTTC | CASTSDISSYEQYF
NA | NA | TRBJ2-2 | TRBV2 | TGTGCCAGCACGAGAGAGAGCACCGGGGAGCTGTTTTTT | CASTRESTGELFF
TRBD2 | NA | TRBJ2-7 | TRBV7-2 | TGTGCCAGCGGACTAGCGGCCACCTCCTACGAGCAGTACTTC | CASGLAATSYEQYF
TRBD1 | once | TRBJ1-3 | TRBV5-1 | TGCGCCAGCAGCTCCAAATGGACAGGGGGAGGAAACACCATATATTTT | CASSSKWTGGGNTIYF
NA | NA | TRBJ1-3 | TRBV7-3 | TGTGCCAGCAGACCCGACAGTGGAAACACCATATATTTT | CASRPDSGNTIYF
NA | NA | TRBJ2-3 | TRBV4-2 | TGTGCCAGCAGCCAAGCCGCGGCGCGGGGACTGATCACAGATACGCAGTATTTT | CASSQAAARGLITDTQYF